The TCR beta chain described here comes from a study of cytomegalovirus exposure and HLA in healthy donors. Study-wide points: The authors listed approximately 150 TCR beta chains as cytomegalovirus-associated. In vitro confirmation showed three CMV-associated chains to be CMV antigen specific. According to a subsequent analysis, TCR clusters from the first cohort were inclined to appear together in the 120 validation repertoires.

Profiled with immunoSEQ multiplex PCR; TCRdb holds only in-frame clones, not every one. The table includes roughly 73,000 clones, 95% detected once. About this clone: What it recognizes is unknown.

The J segment lost 5 bases and the V segment lost 4 bases, leaving 8 bases of the junction unmatched. CDR1 is SGHNT and CDR2 is YYREEE in the germline V gene (reference sequence). The length of the CDR3 is 14 residues. The donors were part of the validation cohort, which consisted of under 150 subjects and was separate from the first cohort of under 850 subjects. The receptor was isolated from a man between 18 and 35 years old in good health and CMV-seronegative. Sequencing was carried out using PBMCs. The chain couples TRBV5-4 to TRBJ1-2; 7 bases match TRBD1. The CDR3 spells CASSPTGPSYGYTF. CDR3 in DNA: TGTGCCAGCAGCCCGACAGGGCCTTCGTATGGCTACACCTTC.